A single sample is the source of the 29 T cell receptor beta chains below, sequenced in a study of blood T cell repertoires in COVID-19. Measured with immunoSEQ multiplex PCR; TCRdb has only the in-frame clones, and not every one. Of around 68,000 clones listed, about nine tenths are singletons. Source material: peripheral blood. The receptors here all came from a man aged 50 to 60 with active COVID-19.

This clone was recorded once. V gene TRBV6-4 combines with J gene TRBJ2-2, with 9 bases aligning to TRBD1. This CDR3 region has 15 residues. V dropped 5 bases and J dropped 3; count of bases not matched to a gene: 4. Germline V lookup: CDR1 MRHNA, CDR2 SNTAGT. This CDR3 is CASSPRTGDTGELFF. CDR3 DNA sequence: TGTGCCAGCAGTCCTCGGACAGGGGACACCGGGGAGCTGTTTTTT.

The chain recombines TRBV6-1 with TRBJ2-3; 11 bases are a match to TRBD2. The V gene end was trimmed by 2 bases and the J gene end by 2 bases; junction bases not matched to a gene: 3. The CDR3 covers 16 residues. Germline loops: CDR1 MNHNS, CDR2 SASEGT. Written as DNA, the CDR3 is TGTGCCAGCAGTGAACTACTAGCGGGAGTCACAGATACGCAGTATTTT. Protein: CASSELLAGVTDTQYF.

The V call is TRBV5-1, the J call TRBJ1-2; D possibly corresponds to TRBD1 (5 bases). CDR3 size: 15 residues. Per germline, CDR1 SGHRS and CDR2 YFSETQ. The V and J ends lost 0 bases and 4 bases respectively, with 13 bases between them. CDR3 bases: TGCGCCAGCAGCTTGGGACAGCCCCAGGGCTATGGCTACACCTTC. Protein sequence: CASSLGQPQGYGYTF.

J is TRBJ1-1 and V is TRBV6-5, with TRBD1 as a possible D gene (5 bases). The CDR3 is 13 amino acids. The germline CDR1 and CDR2 sequences are MNHEY and SVGAGI. The V gene lost 5 bases and the J gene lost 6 bases, with 13 bases spanning the gap. The CDR3 nucleotides are TGTGCCAGCAGTCTCCGGGGGGATGCTGAAGCTTTCTTT. As protein: CASSLRGDAEAFF.

Only a few counts were recorded for this clone. V gene TRBV7-9 combines with J gene TRBJ1-1, with D maybe TRBD1 (6 bases). The CDR3 consists of 17 residues. V was trimmed by 5 bases and J by 4 bases, leaving 23 bases between them. CDR1 is SEHNR, CDR2 FQNEAQ, per germline (reference sequence). The CDR3, as DNA: TGTGCCAGCAGCCCTGCCGGGACATCCTTCGCAGGCACTGAAGCTTTCTTT. Encoded protein: CASSPAGTSFAGTEAFF. Variable domain in full (rest from reference TRBV7-9 and TRBJ1-1): DTGVSQNPRHKITKRGQNVTFRCDPISEHNRLYWYRQTLGQGPEFLTYFQNEAQLEKSRLLSDRFSAERPKGSFSTLEIQRTEQGDSAMYLCASSPAGTSFAGTEAFFGQGTRLTVV.

V usage is TRBV30 and J usage is TRBJ2-2; 8 bases are shared with TRBD2. This CDR3 spans 15 amino acids. Germline V gene lookup returns CDR1 GTSNPN and CDR2 SVGIG (reference sequence). Trimming at V came to 8 bases and at J to 1 base, leaving 9 bases not matched to a gene. CDR3 sequence (DNA): TGTGCCCGGGAGGGAGCTTATCTGAACACCGGGGAGCTGTTTTTT. This translates into CAREGAYLNTGELFF.

The gene calls are TRBV9 and TRBJ2-7; TRBD2 matches 11 bases. Looked up from germline, CDR1 is SGDLS and CDR2 is YYNGEE. With 4 bases clipped from V and 3 bases from J, the junction kept 3 bases outside the gene matches. The CDR3 runs 14 residues. The CDR3: CASSHGTSGYEQYF. CDR3 nucleotide sequence: TGTGCCAGCAGCCACGGGACTAGCGGCTACGAGCAGTACTTC.

This clone was observed a single time. The chain is built from TRBV29-1 and TRBJ1-1; 10 nucleotides agree with TRBD1. The CDR3 spans 17 residues. Trimming at V came to 7 bases and at J to 0 bases, leaving 14 bases not matched to a gene. Germline V gene lookup returns CDR1 SQVTM and CDR2 ANQGSEA. The CDR3 spells CSARGPTGGGMNTEAFF. For the CDR3, the DNA is TGCAGCGCCCGAGGCCCGACAGGGGGCGGAATGAACACTGAAGCTTTCTTT.

V and J are TRBV7-3 and TRBJ1-6, with 9 bases lining up with TRBD1. This CDR3 is 17 amino acids long. Germline CDR1 reads SGHTA; CDR2 reads FQGTGA. V was pared by 5 bases and J by 0 bases, with 5 bases of the junction left unmatched. This chain's CDR3 is CASSRTGDSSYNSPLHF. The CDR3 bases are TGTGCCAGCAGCCGGACAGGGGACAGCTCCTATAATTCACCCCTCCACTTT.

V gene TRBV5-6 combines with J gene TRBJ1-6; no firm D call. The CDR3 runs to 13 residues. V lost 1 base and J lost 14, with 13 bases in between. Germline values: CDR1 SGHDT, CDR2 YYEEEE. The CDR3 region is CASSLLRVEALHF. The DNA for the CDR3 is TGTGCCAGCAGCTTGCTGCGTGTTGAAGCCCTCCACTTT.

The chain carries TRBV11-2 and TRBJ1-4, with a weak D call TRBD1 (6 bases). V was cut by 4 bases and J by 4 bases, with 10 bases left in between. Per the germline V gene, CDR1 is SGHAT and CDR2 is FQNNGV. The CDR3 runs to 14 residues. CDR3 nucleotide sequence: TGTGCCAGCAGCTCGGACAGCTTTAATGAAAAACTGTTTTTT. It codes for CASSSDSFNEKLFF.

The genes are TRBV18 and TRBJ2-3, with 7 bases identical to TRBD1. The germline gives CDR1 KGHSH, CDR2 LQKENI. This CDR3 region has 15 residues. The V and J ends lost 2 bases and 1 base, in that order; junction bases with no gene match: 3. The CDR3 nucleotides are TGTGCCAGCTCACCATCGCAGGGGGGCACAGATACGCAGTATTTT. It codes for CASSPSQGGTDTQYF.

The rearrangement uses TRBV7-8 and TRBJ1-4; D call uncertain. In germline, CDR1 is SGHVS, CDR2 FQNEAQ. V was trimmed by 2 bases and J by 3 bases, leaving 10 bases between them. This CDR3 has 15 residues. The CDR3 DNA follows: TGTGCCAGCAGCTTACGGGGTCCCTCTAATGAAAAACTGTTTTTT. Translation: CASSLRGPSNEKLFF.

This sequence joins TRBV28 and TRBJ2-7; perhaps TRBD2 as D (5 bases). Trimming cost V 5 bases and J 4 bases, with 15 bases left between them. The CDR3 has 14 amino acids. The germline V gene encodes CDR1 MDHEN and CDR2 SYDVKM. The CDR3 DNA is TGTGCCAGCAGTGCCCCCGGGATCCCTTACGAGCAGTACTTC. Translation: CASSAPGIPYEQYF.

This sequence joins TRBV11-2 and TRBJ2-7; TRBD2 matches 7 bases. Germline V CDR1 and CDR2: SGHAT, FQNNGV. The CDR3 covers 15 residues. V lost 1 base to trimming and J lost 2 bases; unmatched junction nucleotides: 5. CDR3 amino acids: CASSLGRGKPYEQYF. The CDR3 nucleotides are TGTGCCAGCAGCTTAGGGCGGGGGAAACCCTACGAGCAGTACTTC.

The chain links TRBV12-3 or TRBV12-4 to TRBJ2-5; D may be TRBD2 (6 bases). The CDR3 has 13 amino acids. Trimming left V 5 bases short and J 1 base short, with 8 bases between. CDR3 coding DNA: TGTGCCAGCAGTCCGCGGGGCCAAGAGACCCAGTACTTC. This gives the protein CASSPRGQETQYF.

The rearrangement links TRBV28 to TRBJ1-5; D possibly corresponds to TRBD1 (5 bases). The CDR3 has 13 amino acids. Germline V CDR1 and CDR2: MDHEN, SYDVKM. V was shortened by 7 bases and J by 3 bases, with 10 bases between the two germline ends. The CDR3: CASIRGVNQPQHF. DNA for the CDR3: TGTGCCAGCATACGGGGGGTCAATCAGCCCCAGCATTTT.

The chain couples TRBV9 to TRBJ2-7; 11 nucleotides line up with TRBD1. The J segment lost 0 bases and the V segment lost 3 bases, leaving 17 bases of the junction unmatched. The CDR3 runs 20 residues. From germline, CDR1 is SGDLS and CDR2 YYNGEE. The CDR3 region is CASSALPGQGGAETSYEQYF. The DNA for the CDR3 is TGTGCCAGCAGCGCCCTTCCGGGACAGGGGGGAGCCGAAACCTCCTACGAGCAGTACTTC.

This clone was picked up one time. The gene calls are TRBV12-3 or TRBV12-4 and TRBJ2-7; D is undetermined. Between the trimmed V and J ends, which lost 3 bases and 3 bases, there was a span of 9 bases. This CDR3 is built from 13 residues. In DNA form, the CDR3 reads TGTGCCAGCAGTTTTGCCAGCGACTACGAGCAGTACTTC. This encodes CASSFASDYEQYF.

This sequence joins TRBV5-6 and TRBJ1-2, with 7 bases fitting TRBD1. CDR3 size: 15 residues. V dropped 4 bases and J dropped 4; count of bases not matched to a gene: 10. Germline V gives CDR1 SGHDT, CDR2 YYEEEE. This chain's CDR3 is CASSRGQYPGYGYTF. For the CDR3, the DNA is TGTGCCAGCAGCAGGGGACAGTACCCTGGCTATGGCTACACCTTC.

The rearrangement links TRBV7-2 to TRBJ2-7; the D gene is possibly TRBD1 (5 bases). This CDR3 has 12 amino acids. Trimming cost V 3 bases and J 3 bases, with 6 bases left between them. CDR1 and CDR2 (germline): SGHTA, FQGNSA. The CDR3, as DNA: TGTGCCAGCAGCTTCCAGGGCTACGAGCAGTACTTC. Protein product: CASSFQGYEQYF. Full variable domain (rest looked up from reference TRBV7-2 and TRBJ2-7): GAGVSQSPSNKVTEKGKDVELRCDPISGHTALYWYRQSLGQGLEFLIYFQGNSAPDKSGLPSDRFSAERTGGSVSTLTIQRTQQEDSAVYLCASSFQGYEQYFGPGTRLTVT.

The rearrangement uses TRBV30 and TRBJ1-4; D is unresolved. In germline, CDR1 is GTSNPN, CDR2 SVGIG (reference sequence). The length of the CDR3 is 12 residues. V gave up 0 bases and J gave up 10 bases, with 9 bases separating them. The CDR3 bases are TGTGCCTGGAGTGTAATTAAGCGAAAACTGTTTTTT. This codes for CAWSVIKRKLFF.

The chain joins TRBV24-1 to TRBJ2-3; maybe TRBD2 (5 bases). Germline CDR1 and CDR2: KGHDR and SFDVKD. V lost 2 bases and J 3 bases, leaving 17 bases between the germline ends. CDR3 length equals 17 residues. Here the CDR3 reads CATSDSPGRRKTDTQYF. In DNA, the CDR3 is TGTGCCACCAGTGATTCTCCGGGGAGAAGAAAAACAGATACGCAGTATTTT.

The V call is TRBV18, the J call TRBJ1-1; D unclear. This CDR3 is built from 14 residues. The germline CDR1 and CDR2 sequences are KGHSH and LQKENI. With 6 bases removed from V and 0 bases from J, the gap between germline ends came to 11 bases. CDR3 nucleotides: TGTGCCAGCTCTCTCTCCAACTTGAACACTGAAGCTTTCTTT. It yields the protein CASSLSNLNTEAFF.

This chain joins TRBV5-4 and TRBJ1-3; 10 bases are a match to TRBD1. With 7 bases clipped from V and 2 bases from J, the junction kept 9 bases outside the gene matches. The CDR3 is 16 amino acids. Germline CDR1 is SGHNT and CDR2 is YYREEE (reference sequence). The CDR3 is CASGGEGQGPGNTIYF. CDR3 DNA: TGTGCCAGCGGTGGGGAGGGACAGGGGCCTGGAAACACCATATATTTT.

The chain joins TRBV9 to TRBJ2-1, with 11 bases identical to TRBD2. The CDR3 length is 17 residues. CDR1 and CDR2 (germline): SGDLS, YYNGEE. The V and J ends lost 2 bases and 0 bases, in that order; junction bases with no gene match: 4. For the CDR3, the DNA is TGTGCCAGCAGCGTCGGGACTAGCGGTAGCTCCTACAATGAGCAGTTCTTC. It encodes CASSVGTSGSSYNEQFF.

This sequence joins TRBV5-6 and TRBJ1-2, with unresolved D. CDR1 is SGHDT and CDR2 is YYEEEE in the germline V gene. The germline V and J ends were trimmed by 6 bases and 6 bases, with 12 bases remaining between them. CDR3 length: 12 residues. CDR3 in amino acids: CASTLQSHGYTF. In nucleotides, the CDR3 is TGTGCCAGCACTCTTCAAAGCCATGGCTACACCTTC.

This chain joins TRBV15 and TRBJ2-1; 8 positions match TRBD2. V lost 0 bases to trimming and J lost 4 bases; unmatched junction nucleotides: 8. This CDR3 spans 17 amino acids. The germline CDR1 and CDR2 sequences are LNHNV and YYDKDF (reference sequence). The CDR3 protein is CATSRDIGGRRYNEQFF. In nucleotides, the CDR3 is TGTGCCACCAGCAGAGATATTGGCGGGAGGAGATACAATGAGCAGTTCTTC.

The CDR3 DNA follows: TGTGCCAGCAGCCCCCAAGGGCTAGCGGGAGTGGGGGAGCAGTTCTTC. Translated: CASSPQGLAGVGEQFF. The chain couples TRBV9 to TRBJ2-1; 10 bases map to TRBD2. Trimming removed 4 bases from V and 10 bases from J; junction bases left unmatched: 14. The germline CDR1 and CDR2 sequences are SGDLS and YYNGEE. The CDR3 consists of 16 residues.